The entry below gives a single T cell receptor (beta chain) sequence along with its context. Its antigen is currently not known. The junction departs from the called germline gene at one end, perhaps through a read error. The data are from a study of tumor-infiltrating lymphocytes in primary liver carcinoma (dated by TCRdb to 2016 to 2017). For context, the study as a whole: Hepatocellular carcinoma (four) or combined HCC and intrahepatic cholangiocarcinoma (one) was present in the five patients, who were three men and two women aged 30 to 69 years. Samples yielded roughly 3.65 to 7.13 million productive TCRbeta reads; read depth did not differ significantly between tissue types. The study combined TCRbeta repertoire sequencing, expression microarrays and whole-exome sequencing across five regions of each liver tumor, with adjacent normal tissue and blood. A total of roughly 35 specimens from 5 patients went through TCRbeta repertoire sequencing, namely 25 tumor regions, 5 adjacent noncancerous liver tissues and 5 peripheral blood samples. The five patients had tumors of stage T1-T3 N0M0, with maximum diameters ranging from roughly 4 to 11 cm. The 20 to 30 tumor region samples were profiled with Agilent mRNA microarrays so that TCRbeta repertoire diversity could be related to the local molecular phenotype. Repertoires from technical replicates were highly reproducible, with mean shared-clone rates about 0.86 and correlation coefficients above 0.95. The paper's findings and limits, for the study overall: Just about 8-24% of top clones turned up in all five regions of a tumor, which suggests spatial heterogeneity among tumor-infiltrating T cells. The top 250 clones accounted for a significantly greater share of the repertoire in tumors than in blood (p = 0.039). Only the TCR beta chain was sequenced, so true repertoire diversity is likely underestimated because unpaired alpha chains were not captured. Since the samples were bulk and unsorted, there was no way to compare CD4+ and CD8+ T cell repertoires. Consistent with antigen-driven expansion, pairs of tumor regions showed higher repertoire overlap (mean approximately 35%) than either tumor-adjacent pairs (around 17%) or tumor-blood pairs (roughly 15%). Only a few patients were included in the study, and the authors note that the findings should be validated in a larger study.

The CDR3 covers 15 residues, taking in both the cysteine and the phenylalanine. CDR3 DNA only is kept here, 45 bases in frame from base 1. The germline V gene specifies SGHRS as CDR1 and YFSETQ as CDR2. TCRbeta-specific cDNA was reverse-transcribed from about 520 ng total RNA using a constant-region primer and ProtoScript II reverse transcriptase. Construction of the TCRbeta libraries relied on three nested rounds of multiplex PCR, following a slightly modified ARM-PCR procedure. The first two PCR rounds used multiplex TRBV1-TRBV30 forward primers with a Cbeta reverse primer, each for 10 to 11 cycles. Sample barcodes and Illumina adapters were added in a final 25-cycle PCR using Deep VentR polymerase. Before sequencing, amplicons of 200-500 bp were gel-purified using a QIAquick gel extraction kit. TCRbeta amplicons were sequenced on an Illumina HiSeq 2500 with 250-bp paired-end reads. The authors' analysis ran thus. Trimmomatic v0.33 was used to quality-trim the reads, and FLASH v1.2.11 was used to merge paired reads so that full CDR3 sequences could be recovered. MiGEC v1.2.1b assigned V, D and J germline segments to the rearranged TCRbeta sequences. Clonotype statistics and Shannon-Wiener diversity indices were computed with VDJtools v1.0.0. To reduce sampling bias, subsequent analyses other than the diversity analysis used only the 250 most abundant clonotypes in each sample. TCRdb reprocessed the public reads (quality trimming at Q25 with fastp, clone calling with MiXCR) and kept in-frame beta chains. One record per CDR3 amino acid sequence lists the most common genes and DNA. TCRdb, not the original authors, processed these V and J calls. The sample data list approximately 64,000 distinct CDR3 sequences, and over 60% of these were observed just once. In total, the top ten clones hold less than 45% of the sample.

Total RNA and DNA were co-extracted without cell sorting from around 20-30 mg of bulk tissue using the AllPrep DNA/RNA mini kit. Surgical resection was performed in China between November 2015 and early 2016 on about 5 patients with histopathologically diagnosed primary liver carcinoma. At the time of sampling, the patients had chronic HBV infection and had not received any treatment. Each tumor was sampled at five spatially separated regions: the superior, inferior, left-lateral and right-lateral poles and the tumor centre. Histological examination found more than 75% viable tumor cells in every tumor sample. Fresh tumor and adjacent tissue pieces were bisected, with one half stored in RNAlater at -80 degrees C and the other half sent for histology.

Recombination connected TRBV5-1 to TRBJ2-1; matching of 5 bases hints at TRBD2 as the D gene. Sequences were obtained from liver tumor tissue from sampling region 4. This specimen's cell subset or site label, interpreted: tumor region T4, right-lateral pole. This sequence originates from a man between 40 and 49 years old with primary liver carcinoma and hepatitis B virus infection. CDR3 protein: CTSSLVGEPHNEQFF. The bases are TGCACCAGCAGCTTGGTTGGGGAGCCCCACAATGAGCAATTCTTC.